The T cell receptor beta chain under discussion was sequenced for a study of cytomegalovirus exposure and HLA in healthy donors. Overall study results and limits: There were several of the most significant clusters that appeared linked to common viral pathogens in a later analysis. Reports credit the classifier with highly specific, highly sensitive diagnosis of cytomegalovirus status.

Note on this clone: Its cognate antigen is unknown.

The CDR3 runs to 15 residues. V was clipped by 3 bases and J by 4 bases; unmatched bases: 4. Per the germline V gene, CDR1 is MNHEY and CDR2 is SVGAGI. This PCR relied on a set of 60 Vbeta primers and 13 Jbeta primers. Method: immunoSEQ multiplex PCR; TCRdb's copy keeps in-frame clones and lacks some. This table holds 120,000 to 150,000 clones, around three quarters found once. Sequenced sample: PBMCs. The TCR was taken from a woman aged 40 to 50 in good health and CMV-seronegative. The J gene is TRBJ2-7, the V gene TRBV6-5; 12 bases line up with TRBD1. This CDR3 reads CASSYRDRGQYEQYF. As DNA, the CDR3 is TGTGCCAGCAGTTATCGGGACAGGGGGCAGTACGAGCAGTACTTC.